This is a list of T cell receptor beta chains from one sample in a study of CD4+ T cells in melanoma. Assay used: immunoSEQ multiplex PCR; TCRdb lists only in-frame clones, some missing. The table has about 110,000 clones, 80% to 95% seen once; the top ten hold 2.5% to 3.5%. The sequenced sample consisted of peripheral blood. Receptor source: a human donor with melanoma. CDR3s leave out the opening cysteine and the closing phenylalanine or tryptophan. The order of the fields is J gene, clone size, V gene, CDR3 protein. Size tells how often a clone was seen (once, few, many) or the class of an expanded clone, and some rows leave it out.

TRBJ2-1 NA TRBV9 ASSSGLAANNEQF
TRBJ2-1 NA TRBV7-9 ASSTAGLASNEQF
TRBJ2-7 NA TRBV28 ASSLSRQVYYEQY
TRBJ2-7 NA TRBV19 ASSDVGAVNPYEQY
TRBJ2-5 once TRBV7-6 ASSLVGLAATKETQY
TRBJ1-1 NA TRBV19 ASTYSRNTEAF
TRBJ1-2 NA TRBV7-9 ASSQQRGQPSNGYT
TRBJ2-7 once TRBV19 ASSIAGGPYEQY
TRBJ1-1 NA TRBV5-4 ASTGDRGPPLLMNTEAF
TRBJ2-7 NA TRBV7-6 ASSRQGSYEQY
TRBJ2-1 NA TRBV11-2 ASSLAGGGNEQF
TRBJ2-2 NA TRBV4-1 ASSRDRGGTGELF
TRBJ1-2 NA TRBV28 ASRGTGNYGYT
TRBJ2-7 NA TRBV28 ASSITSASSYEQY
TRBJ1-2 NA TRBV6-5 ASRYTGHNYGYT
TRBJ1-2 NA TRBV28 ASSLTRDGYGYT
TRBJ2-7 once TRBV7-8 ASSLDGLGTYEQY
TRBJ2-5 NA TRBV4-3 ASSQDLRETQY
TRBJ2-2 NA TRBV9 ASSSQIDTGELF
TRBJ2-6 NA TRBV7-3 ASSYPKTGAGANVLT
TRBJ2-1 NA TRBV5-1 ASSVYRDVSGYEQF
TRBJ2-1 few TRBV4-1 ASSPRDSGGYNEQF
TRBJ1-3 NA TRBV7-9 ASSLAEGTGNTIY
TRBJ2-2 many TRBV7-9 ASGQGNTGELF
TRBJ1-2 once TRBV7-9 ASSLRSPGQGSYGYT
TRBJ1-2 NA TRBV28 ASSTLNAYGYT
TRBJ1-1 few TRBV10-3 AISDREGAF
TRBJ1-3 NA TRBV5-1 ASSLAGSGNTIY
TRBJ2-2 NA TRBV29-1 SVRGDRNTGELF